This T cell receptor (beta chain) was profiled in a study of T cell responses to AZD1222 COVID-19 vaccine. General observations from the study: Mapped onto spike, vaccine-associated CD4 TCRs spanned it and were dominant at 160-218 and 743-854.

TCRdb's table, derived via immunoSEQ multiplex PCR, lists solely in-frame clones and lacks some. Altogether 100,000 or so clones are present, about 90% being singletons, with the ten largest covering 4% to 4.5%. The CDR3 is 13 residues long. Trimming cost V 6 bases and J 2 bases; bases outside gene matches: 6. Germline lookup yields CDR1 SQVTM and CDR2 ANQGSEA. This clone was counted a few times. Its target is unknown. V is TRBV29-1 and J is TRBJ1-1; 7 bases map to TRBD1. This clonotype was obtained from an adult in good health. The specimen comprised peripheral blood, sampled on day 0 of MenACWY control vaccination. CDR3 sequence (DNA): TGCAGCGTCTACCAAGGGGGCAACACTGAAGCTTTCTTT. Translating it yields CSVYQGGNTEAFF.